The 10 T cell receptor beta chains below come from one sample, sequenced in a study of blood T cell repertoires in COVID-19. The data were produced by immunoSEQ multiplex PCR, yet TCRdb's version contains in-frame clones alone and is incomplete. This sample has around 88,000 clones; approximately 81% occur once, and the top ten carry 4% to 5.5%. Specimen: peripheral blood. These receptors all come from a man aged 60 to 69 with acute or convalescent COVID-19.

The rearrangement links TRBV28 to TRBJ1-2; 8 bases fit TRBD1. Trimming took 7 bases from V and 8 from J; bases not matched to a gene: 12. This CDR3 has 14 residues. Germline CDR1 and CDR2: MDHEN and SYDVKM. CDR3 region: CASTYLDRVAGYTF. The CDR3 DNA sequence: TGTGCCAGCACCTACCTGGACAGGGTGGCGGGCTACACCTTC.

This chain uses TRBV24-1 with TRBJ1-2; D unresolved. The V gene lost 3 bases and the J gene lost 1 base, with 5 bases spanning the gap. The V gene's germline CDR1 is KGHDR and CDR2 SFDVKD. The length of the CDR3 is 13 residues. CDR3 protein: CATSDNSNYGYTF. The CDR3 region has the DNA TGTGCCACCAGTGATAACAGTAACTATGGCTACACCTTC.

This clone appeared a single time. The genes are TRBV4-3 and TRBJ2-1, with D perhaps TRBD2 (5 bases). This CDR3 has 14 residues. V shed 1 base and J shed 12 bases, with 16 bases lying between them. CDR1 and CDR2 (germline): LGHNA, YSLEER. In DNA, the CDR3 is TGCGCCAGCAGCCAAGTGGCTAGCCTTTCTGGGCAGTTCTTC. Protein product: CASSQVASLSGQFF.

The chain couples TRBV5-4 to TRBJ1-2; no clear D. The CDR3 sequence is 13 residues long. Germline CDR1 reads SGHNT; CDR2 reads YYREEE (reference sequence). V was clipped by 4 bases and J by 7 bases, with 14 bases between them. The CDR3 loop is CASSHQSGVGYTF. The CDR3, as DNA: TGTGCCAGCAGCCATCAATCCGGGGTTGGCTACACCTTC.

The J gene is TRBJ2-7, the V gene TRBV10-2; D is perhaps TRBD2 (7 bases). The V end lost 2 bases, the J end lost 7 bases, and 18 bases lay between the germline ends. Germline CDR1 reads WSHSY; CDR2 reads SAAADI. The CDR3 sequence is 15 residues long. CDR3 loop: CASSEGRGGGREQYF. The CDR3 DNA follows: TGCGCCAGCAGTGAGGGCAGAGGGGGAGGGCGGGAGCAGTACTTC.

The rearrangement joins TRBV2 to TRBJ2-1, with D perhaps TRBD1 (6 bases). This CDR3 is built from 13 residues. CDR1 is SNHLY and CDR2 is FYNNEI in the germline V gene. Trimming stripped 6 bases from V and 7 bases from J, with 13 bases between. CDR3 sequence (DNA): TGTGCCAGCAGCGTTGACAGGCGTAATGAGCAGTTCTTC. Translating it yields CASSVDRRNEQFF.

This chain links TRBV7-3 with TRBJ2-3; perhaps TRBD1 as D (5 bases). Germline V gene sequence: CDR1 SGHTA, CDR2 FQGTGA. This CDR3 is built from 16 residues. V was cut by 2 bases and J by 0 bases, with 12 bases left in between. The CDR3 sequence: CASSLGPRQSTDTQYF. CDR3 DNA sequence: TGTGCCAGCAGCTTAGGCCCCCGACAGAGCACAGATACGCAGTATTTT.

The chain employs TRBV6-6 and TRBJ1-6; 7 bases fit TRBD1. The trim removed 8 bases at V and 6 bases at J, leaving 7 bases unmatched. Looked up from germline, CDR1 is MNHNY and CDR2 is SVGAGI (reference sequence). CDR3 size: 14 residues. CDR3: CASFDRVSNSPLHF. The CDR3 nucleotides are TGTGCCAGCTTCGACAGGGTCTCTAATTCACCCCTCCACTTT.

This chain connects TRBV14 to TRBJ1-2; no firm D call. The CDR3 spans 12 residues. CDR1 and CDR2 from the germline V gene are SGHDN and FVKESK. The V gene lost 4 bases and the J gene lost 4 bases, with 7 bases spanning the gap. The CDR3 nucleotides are TGTGCCAGCAGCCCAAGCTCCTATGGCTACACCTTC. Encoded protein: CASSPSSYGYTF.

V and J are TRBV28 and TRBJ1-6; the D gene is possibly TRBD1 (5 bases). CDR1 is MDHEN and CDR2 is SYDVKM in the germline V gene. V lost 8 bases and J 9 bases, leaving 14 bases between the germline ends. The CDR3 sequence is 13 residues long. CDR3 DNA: TGTGCCAGCTTTGGGGGGTTGGGTTCACCCCTCCACTTT. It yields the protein CASFGGLGSPLHF. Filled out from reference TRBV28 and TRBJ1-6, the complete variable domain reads DVKVTQSSRYLVKRTGEKVFLECVQDMDHENMFWYRQDPGLGLRLIYFSYDVKMKEKGDIPEGYSVSREKKERFSLILESASTNQTSMYLCASFGGLGSPLHFGNGTRLTVT.